This T cell receptor (beta chain) appears in the sequencing data of a study of blood T cell repertoires in COVID-19. Profiled with immunoSEQ multiplex PCR; TCRdb holds only in-frame clones, not every one. In the table there are some 220,000 clones, around 87% of which are singletons. This CDR3 spans 14 amino acids. V was shortened by 0 bases and J by 6 bases, with 8 bases between the two germline ends. Germline lookup yields CDR1 LNHNV and CDR2 YYDKDF (reference sequence). The chain combines TRBV15 with TRBJ1-4; possible D gene TRBD1, 5 bases. The TCR comes from a woman aged 18-29 years in a cohort exposed to, infected with or recovered from COVID-19 (not recorded which). Sequenced sample: PBMCs or T cells enriched from blood (not recorded which). As DNA, the CDR3 is TGTGCCACCAGCAGAGAGCAGGGTGATGAAAAACTGTTTTTT. It translates to CATSREQGDEKLFF.